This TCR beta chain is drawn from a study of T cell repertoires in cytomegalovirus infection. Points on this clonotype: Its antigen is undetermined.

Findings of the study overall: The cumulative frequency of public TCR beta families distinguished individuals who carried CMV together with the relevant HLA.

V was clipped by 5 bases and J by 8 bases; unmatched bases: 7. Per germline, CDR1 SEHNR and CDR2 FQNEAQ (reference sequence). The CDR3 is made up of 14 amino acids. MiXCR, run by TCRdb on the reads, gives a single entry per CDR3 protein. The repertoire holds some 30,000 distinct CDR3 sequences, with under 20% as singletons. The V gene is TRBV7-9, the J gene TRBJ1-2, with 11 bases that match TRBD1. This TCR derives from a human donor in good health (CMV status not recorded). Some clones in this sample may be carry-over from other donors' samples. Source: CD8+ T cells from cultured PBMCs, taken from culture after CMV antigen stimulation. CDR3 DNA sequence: TGTGCCAGCAGCCCGACGGGACAGGGGGGAGGCTACACCTTC. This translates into CASSPTGQGGGYTF.